The next 10 T cell receptor beta chains were all read from a single sample in a study of cytomegalovirus exposure and HLA in healthy donors. 60 Vbeta and 13 Jbeta primers were used in PCR. Here immunoSEQ multiplex PCR was the method, and the copy in TCRdb shows in-frame clones only, minus some. The profile shows 130,000 to 150,000 clones, approximately 79% of them singletons. The sequencing sample was made of PBMCs. Source of these receptors: a man aged 18 to 35 in good health and CMV-seronegative.

V and J are TRBV4-1 and TRBJ2-7; tentative D call: TRBD1 (6 bases). Per germline, CDR1 MGHRA and CDR2 YSYEKL. The CDR3 totals 15 residues. The ends were cut back, 3 bases at V and 0 bases at J, with 12 bases in the middle. The CDR3 reads CASSHYLDSSYEQYF. CDR3 sequence (DNA): TGCGCCAGCAGCCATTATTTGGACAGCTCCTACGAGCAGTACTTC.

The genes are TRBV6-1 and TRBJ1-2; D gene uncertain. The V end was cut by 2 bases, the J end by 5 bases, with 18 bases between. Germline CDR1 is MNHNS and CDR2 is SASEGT. The CDR3 sequence is 16 residues long. The CDR3 reads CASSESGQGGWYGYTF. In nucleotides, the CDR3 is TGTGCCAGCAGTGAAAGTGGCCAAGGAGGATGGTATGGCTACACCTTC.

This clone appeared a single time. The chain uses TRBV28 and TRBJ2-7; D perhaps matches TRBD2 (6 bases). Germline V gene data show CDR1 as MDHEN and CDR2 as SYDVKM. This CDR3 has 12 amino acids. V was cut by 5 bases and J by 3 bases, with 8 bases left in between. The CDR3 DNA is TGTGCCAGCAGTGGGACTTTCTACGAGCAGTACTTC. Translating gives CASSGTFYEQYF. The full variable domain, with the rest looked up from reference TRBV28 and TRBJ2-7, is DVKVTQSSRYLVKRTGEKVFLECVQDMDHENMFWYRQDPGLGLRLIYFSYDVKMKEKGDIPEGYSVSREKKERFSLILESASTNQTSMYLCASSGTFYEQYFGPGTRLTVT.

The rearrangement joins TRBV10-1 to TRBJ1-3, with D uncertain. Trimming took off 6 bases at V and 0 bases at J, with 12 bases between the two ends. The CDR3 is 15 amino acids. CDR1 is WNHNN, CDR2 SYGVQD, per germline (reference sequence). DNA of the CDR3: TGCGCCAGCAGCCTGCAGCGCTACTCTGGAAACACCATATATTTT. Protein sequence: CASSLQRYSGNTIYF.

This chain connects TRBV7-9 to TRBJ1-1, with D unresolved. Germline lookup yields CDR1 SEHNR and CDR2 FQNEAQ (reference sequence). The CDR3 has 13 amino acids. The ends were cut back, 3 bases at V and 1 base at J, with 6 bases in the middle. The CDR3 DNA reads as TGTGCCAGCAGCTTCGAGAGGAACACTGAAGCTTTCTTT. Protein: CASSFERNTEAFF.

The J gene is TRBJ2-7, the V gene TRBV30, with 13 positions matching TRBD2. Germline V gene data show CDR1 as GTSNPN and CDR2 as SVGIG (reference sequence). Trimming removed 2 bases from V and 1 base from J; junction bases left unmatched: 2. This CDR3 spans 15 amino acids. The CDR3 DNA reads TGTGCCTGGAGTCGGGGACTAGCGGGGTCCTACGAGCAGTACTTC. Translation: CAWSRGLAGSYEQYF. Based on the CDR3 plus reference TRBV30 and TRBJ2-7, the full variable domain is SQTIHQWPATLVQPVGSPLSLECTVEGTSNPNLYWYRQAAGRGLQLLFYSVGIGQISSEVPQNLSASRPQDRQFILSSKKLLLSDSGFYLCAWSRGLAGSYEQYFGPGTRLTVT.

This clone showed up just once. The chain employs TRBV29-1 and TRBJ2-2; D is unresolved. V lost 7 bases, J lost 6 bases, and 12 bases lay in between. This CDR3 region has 12 residues. Germline-derived CDR1 and CDR2 are SQVTM and ANQGSEA. CDR3 nucleotides: TGCAGCGCTCCCCTGGGCGCCGGGGAGCTGTTTTTT. This codes for CSAPLGAGELFF.

Concerning this clone itself: Additional DNA sequences in this sample encode the identical CDR3. This chain uses TRBV5-1 with TRBJ2-2; D may be TRBD2 (5 bases). This CDR3 is 19 amino acids long. Trimming removed 1 base at V and 4 bases at J, with 23 bases between. Germline V CDR1 and CDR2: SGHRS, YFSETQ. The CDR3 loop reads CASSLPGGSGNLATGELFF. The DNA for the CDR3 is TGCGCCAGCAGCTTGCCCGGAGGCTCTGGAAATCTTGCCACCGGGGAGCTGTTTTTT. Full variable domain (remainder filled in from reference TRBV5-1 and TRBJ2-2): KAGVTQTPRYLIKTRGQQVTLSCSPISGHRSVSWYQQTPGQGLQFLFEYFSETQRNKGNFPGRFSGRQFSNSRSEMNVSTLELGDSALYLCASSLPGGSGNLATGELFFGEGSRLTVL.

The chain recombines TRBV2 with TRBJ1-4, with TRBD1 matching 10 bases. Germline V lookup: CDR1 SNHLY, CDR2 FYNNEI. After removal of 6 bases from V and 5 bases from J, the junction contained 6 bases not matched to a gene. The CDR3 loop spans 15 amino acids. The CDR3 protein is CASSLPGQGNEKLFF. CDR3 bases: TGTGCCAGCAGCTTGCCGGGACAGGGGAATGAAAAACTGTTTTTT.

This chain links TRBV6-6 with TRBJ2-5; 12 bases line up with TRBD2. Germline V gene lookup returns CDR1 MNHNY and CDR2 SVGAGI (reference sequence). V trimming: 6 bases; J trimming: 5 bases; junction bases outside the gene matches: 7. This CDR3 comprises 15 residues. The CDR3 DNA reads TGTGCCAGCAGACCACTAGCGGGGGGAGGGGAGACCCAGTACTTC. This translates into CASRPLAGGGETQYF.